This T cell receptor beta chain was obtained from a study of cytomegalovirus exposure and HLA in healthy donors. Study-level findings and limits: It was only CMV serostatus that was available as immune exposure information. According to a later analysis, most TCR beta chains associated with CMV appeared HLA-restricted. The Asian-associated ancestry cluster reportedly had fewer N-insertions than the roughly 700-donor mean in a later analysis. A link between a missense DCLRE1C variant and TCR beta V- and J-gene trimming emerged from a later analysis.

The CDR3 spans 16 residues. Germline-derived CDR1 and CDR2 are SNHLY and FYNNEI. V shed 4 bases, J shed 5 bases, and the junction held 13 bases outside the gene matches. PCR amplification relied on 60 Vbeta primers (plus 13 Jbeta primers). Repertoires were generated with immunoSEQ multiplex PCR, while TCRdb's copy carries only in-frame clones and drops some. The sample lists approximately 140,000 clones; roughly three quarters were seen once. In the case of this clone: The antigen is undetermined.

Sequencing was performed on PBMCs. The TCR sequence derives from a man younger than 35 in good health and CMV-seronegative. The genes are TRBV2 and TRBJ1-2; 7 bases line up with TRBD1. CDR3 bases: TGTGCCAGCAGTGCTAGGGACAGCCCGACACGATATGGCTACACCTTC. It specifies CASSARDSPTRYGYTF.